This entry describes one T cell receptor beta chain. Its antigen is still unknown. Recently diagnosed hyperthyroidism of less than 2 months' duration affected patients aged 18 to 65. Clinical symptoms, serum thyroxine and TRAb, thyroid ultrasound and orbital computed tomography together formed the diagnostic basis. Trimming cost V 5 bases and J 7 bases; bases outside gene matches: 7. The CDR3 spans 14 residues. Germline V gene sequence: CDR1 SGHTA, CDR2 FQGNSA. This sample was included in a study of T cells in Graves' hyperthyroidism and ophthalmopathy. Study background: Sampling of peripheral blood happened at initial diagnosis, prior to any treatment.

The CDR3 regions of TCR beta were amplified from RNA transcripts. An initial round of RT-PCR targeting the TCR CDR3 relied on the HTBI primer set. TCRdb recomputed calls from the multiplex PCR reads with MiXCR, one row per CDR3 protein. The table includes 300,000 or so distinct CDR3 sequences, roughly 20% detected once. Study-level results: Researchers found most expanded thyroid clonotypes above 0.001 in blood as well.

The TCR sequence derives from a woman aged 50 to 60 with Graves' hyperthyroidism. J is TRBJ2-2 and V is TRBV7-2; 7 nucleotides line up with TRBD1. Sequencing input: blood. The CDR3 sequence: CASSGRQGGGELFF. The CDR3 DNA is TGTGCCAGCAGCGGCAGACAGGGTGGCGGGGAGCTGTTTTTT.